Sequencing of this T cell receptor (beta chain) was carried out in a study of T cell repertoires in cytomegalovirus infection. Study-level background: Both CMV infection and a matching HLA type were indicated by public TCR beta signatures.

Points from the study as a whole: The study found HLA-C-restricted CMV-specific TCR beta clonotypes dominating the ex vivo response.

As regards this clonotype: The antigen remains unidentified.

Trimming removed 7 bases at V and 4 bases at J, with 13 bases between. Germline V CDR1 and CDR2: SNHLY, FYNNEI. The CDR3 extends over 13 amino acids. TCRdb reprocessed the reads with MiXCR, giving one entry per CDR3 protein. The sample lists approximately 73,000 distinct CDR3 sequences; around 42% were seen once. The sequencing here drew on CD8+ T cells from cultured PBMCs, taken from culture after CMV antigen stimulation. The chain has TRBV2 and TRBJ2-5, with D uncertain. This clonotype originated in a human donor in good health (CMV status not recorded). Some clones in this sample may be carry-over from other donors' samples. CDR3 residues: CASITDGRETQYF. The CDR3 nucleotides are TGTGCCAGCATAACGGACGGAAGAGAGACCCAGTACTTC.